One and the same sample provided the 20 T cell receptor beta chains below, sequenced in a study of T cell clusters in autoimmune cytopenias. TRB amplification used approximately 250 ng of peripheral blood genomic DNA. TRB rearrangements were amplified by touch-down multiplex PCR with mixed TRB-A/B primers. From its re-call of the multiplex PCR reads, TCRdb lists each CDR3 protein once, without DNA. The table lists about 3,600 distinct CDR3 sequences, with approximately 14% in the top ten. Material for sequencing was peripheral blood. The receptors derive from a human donor with an autoimmune cytopenia or autoimmune hepatitis (not recorded which).

The gene calls are TRBV19 and TRBJ1-1; checking the TCRdb D call of TRBD1 is not possible without DNA. Looked up from germline, CDR1 is LNHDA and CDR2 is SQIVND (reference sequence). The CDR3 has 15 amino acids. CDR3 loop: CASSIGGGKNTEAFF.

In terms of frequency, this clonotype is medium-sized. V usage is TRBV7-6 and J usage is TRBJ2-6. The V gene's germline CDR1 is SGHVS and CDR2 FNYEAQ. The CDR3 runs 15 residues. The CDR3 is CASSLRQAGANVLTF. Using reference TRBV7-6 and TRBJ2-6 for the parts outside the CDR3, the full variable domain is GAGVSQSPRYKVTKRGQDVALRCDPISGHVSLYWYRQALGQGPEFLTYFNYEAQQDKSGLPNDRFSAERPEGSISTLTIQRTEQRDSAMYRCASSLRQAGANVLTFGAGSRLTVL.

Its frequency marks this clonotype as medium-sized. V usage is TRBV19 and J usage is TRBJ2-5. This CDR3 is 14 amino acids long. Germline V lookup: CDR1 LNHDA, CDR2 SQIVND (reference sequence). The CDR3 loop is CASSRGDKQETQYF.

According to its frequency, this clonotype is medium-sized. The chain combines TRBV12-3 or TRBV12-4 with TRBJ1-2. The CDR3 runs 14 residues. CDR3 sequence reads: CASSLSGANYGYTF.

This clonotype is identified as medium-sized from frequency. The V call is TRBV6-5, the J call TRBJ2-6; absent DNA, TCRdb's TRBD1 call cannot be checked. This CDR3 has 16 amino acids. CDR1 and CDR2 (germline): MNHEY, SVGAGI. CDR3 sequence: CAMSPQGISGANVLTF.

This rearrangement joins TRBV19 to TRBJ2-4; there is no DNA to check the TCRdb D call of TRBD1. Germline CDR1 reads LNHDA; CDR2 reads SQIVND (reference sequence). CDR3 length: 14 residues. This chain's CDR3 is CASSTGQGVNEQYF.

This clonotype is identified as medium-sized from frequency. The genes are TRBV12-3 or TRBV12-4 and TRBJ2-2; TCRdb's D call, TRBD1, is unchecked because there is no DNA. The CDR3 spans 13 residues. The CDR3 spells CASSLLGPGELFF.

The chain is built from TRBV30 and TRBJ2-2; TCRdb designates TRBD2, a call that cannot be tested without DNA. The CDR3 spans 15 residues. The V gene's germline CDR1 is GTSNPN and CDR2 SVGIG (reference sequence). CDR3 in amino acids: CAWKRTSGSVGELFF.

This clonotype is deemed medium-sized by its frequency. CDR3 loop: CSATAGGPFQETQYF. The V and J genes are TRBV29-1 and TRBJ2-5; the TCRdb call, TRBD2, lacks DNA for checking. Germline CDR1 reads SQVTM; CDR2 reads ANQGSEA. This CDR3 region has 15 residues. Filled out from reference TRBV29-1 and TRBJ2-5, the complete variable domain reads SAVISQKPSRDICQRGTSLTIQCQVDSQVTMMFWYRQQPGQSLTLIATANQGSEATYESGFVIDKFPISRPNLTFSTLTVSNMSPEDSSIYLCSATAGGPFQETQYFGPGTRLLVL.

The chain combines TRBV6-5 with TRBJ2-7; TCRdb designates TRBD1, a call that cannot be tested without DNA. CDR3 length: 14 amino acids. The germline gives CDR1 MNHEY, CDR2 SVGAGI. The CDR3 here is CASSTDRGVYEQYF.

By frequency, this clonotype registers medium-sized. The CDR3 loop reads CAWSRGQESTYEQYF. The rearrangement links TRBV30 to TRBJ2-7; as DNA is missing, the TRBD1 call by TCRdb cannot be tested. The CDR3 runs to 15 residues. In germline, CDR1 is GTSNPN, CDR2 SVGIG (reference sequence).

V is TRBV5-5 and J is TRBJ2-1; there is no DNA to check the TCRdb D call of TRBD2. The V gene's germline CDR1 is SGHKS and CDR2 YYEKEE (reference sequence). This CDR3 is 15 amino acids long. This CDR3 reads CASSYPEGRHNEQFF.

The gene calls are TRBV5-5 and TRBJ1-3; TCRdb designates TRBD1, a call that cannot be tested without DNA. The CDR3 consists of 16 residues. In germline, CDR1 is SGHKS, CDR2 YYEKEE (reference sequence). The CDR3: CASSLGLGADGNTIYF.

By frequency, this clonotype is medium-sized (0.01 to 0.1%). The chain couples TRBV6-4 to TRBJ1-5; TCRdb calls TRBD1, which cannot be checked without DNA. CDR1 MRHNA and CDR2 SNTAGT come from the germline V gene. This CDR3 is built from 16 residues. The CDR3 sequence: CASSLDRSNSNQPQHF.

The CDR3 loop reads CASSTGQGVNQPQHF. This chain uses TRBV5-6 with TRBJ1-5; TCRdb returns TRBD1, unconfirmable since there is no DNA. There are 15 residues in the CDR3. Germline lookup yields CDR1 SGHDT and CDR2 YYEEEE.

V is TRBV5-4 and J is TRBJ2-7; there is no DNA to check the TCRdb D call of TRBD1. Germline CDR1 is SGHNT and CDR2 is YYREEE (reference sequence). The CDR3 has 14 residues. The CDR3 reads CASSFGTGSYEQYF. Supplemented by reference TRBV5-4 and TRBJ2-7, the full variable domain reads ETGVTQSPTHLIKTRGQQVTLRCSSQSGHNTVSWYQQALGQGPQFIFQYYREEENGRGNFPPRFSGLQFPNYSSELNVNALELDDSALYLCASSFGTGSYEQYFGPGTRLTVT.

Frequency places this clonotype as medium-sized (0.01 to 0.1%). The gene calls are TRBV6-5 and TRBJ1-2; the D call of TRBD1 rests on TCRdb alone, since no DNA is present to check it. Germline values: CDR1 MNHEY, CDR2 SVGAGI. The CDR3 sequence is 13 residues long. CDR3 residues: CASSYRTGSSYTF.

This clonotype ranks as medium-sized in terms of frequency. The CDR3 sequence: CASIQSGMVSYEQYF. The chain joins TRBV6-5 to TRBJ2-7; the TCRdb D gene call, TRBD2, has no DNA to confirm it. This CDR3 spans 15 amino acids. CDR1 MNHEY and CDR2 SVGAGI come from the germline V gene.

This clonotype shows up as medium-sized by frequency. V is TRBV6-4 and J is TRBJ1-2; absent DNA, TCRdb's TRBD1 call cannot be checked. This CDR3 is built from 12 residues. Germline V gene data show CDR1 as MRHNA and CDR2 as SNTAGT. The CDR3 reads CASSRTGYGYTF.

The V call is TRBV6-2 or TRBV6-3, the J call TRBJ2-2; TCRdb outputs TRBD1, but without DNA this stays unchecked. CDR3 size: 15 residues. Germline-derived CDR1 and CDR2 are MNHEY and SVGEGT. The CDR3: CASSYLPDRTGELFF.